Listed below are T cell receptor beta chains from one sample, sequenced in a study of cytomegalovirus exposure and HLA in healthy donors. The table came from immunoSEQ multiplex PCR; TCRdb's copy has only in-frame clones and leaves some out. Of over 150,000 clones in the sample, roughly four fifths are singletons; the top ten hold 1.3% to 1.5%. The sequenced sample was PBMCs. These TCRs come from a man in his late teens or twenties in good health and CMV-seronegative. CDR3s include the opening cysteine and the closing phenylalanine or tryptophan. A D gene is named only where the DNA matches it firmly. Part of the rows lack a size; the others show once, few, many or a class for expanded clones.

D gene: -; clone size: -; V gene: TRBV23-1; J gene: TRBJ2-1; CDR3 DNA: TGCGCCAGCAGTCAACCCCCCCGACAGGACAATGAGCAGTTCTTC; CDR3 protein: CASSQPPRQDNEQFF
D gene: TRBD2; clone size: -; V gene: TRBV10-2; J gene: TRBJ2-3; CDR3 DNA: TGCGCCAGCAGCGACACGGGACTAGCGGGAGATACGCAGTATTTT; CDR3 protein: CASSDTGLAGDTQYF
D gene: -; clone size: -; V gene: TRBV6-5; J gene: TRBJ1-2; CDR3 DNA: TGTGCCAGCAGTTACGCCCGGGACTATGGCTACACCTTC; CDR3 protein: CASSYARDYGYTF
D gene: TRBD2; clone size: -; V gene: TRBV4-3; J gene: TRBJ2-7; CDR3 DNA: TGCGCCAGCAGCCAGGGGGGCGGGAGGTCCTACGAGCAGTACTTC; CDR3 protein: CASSQGGGRSYEQYF
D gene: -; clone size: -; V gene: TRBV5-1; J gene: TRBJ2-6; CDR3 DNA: TGCGCCAGCAGCTCCCCACCCTACTCTGGGGCCAACGTCCTGACTTTC; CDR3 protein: CASSSPPYSGANVLTF
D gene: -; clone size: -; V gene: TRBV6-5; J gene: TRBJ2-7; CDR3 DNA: TGTGCCAGCACTCCACTGGGGGCCTCCCACGAGCAGTACTTC; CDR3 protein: CASTPLGASHEQYF
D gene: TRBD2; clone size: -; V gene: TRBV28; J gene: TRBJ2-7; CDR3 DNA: TGTGCCAGCAGTTTCCGGCCTGGACTAGCGGCATCCTACGAGCAGTACTTC; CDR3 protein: CASSFRPGLAASYEQYF
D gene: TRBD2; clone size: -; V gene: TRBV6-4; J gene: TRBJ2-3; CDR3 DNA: TGTGCCAGCAGTGACTCGACTAGCGGGAGCGGCACAGATACGCAGTATTTT; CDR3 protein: CASSDSTSGSGTDTQYF
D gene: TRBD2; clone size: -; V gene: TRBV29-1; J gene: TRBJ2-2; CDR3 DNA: TGCAGCGTTGTTGTGGGAGGGCGGGCCGGGGAGCTGTTTTTT; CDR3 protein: CSVVVGGRAGELFF
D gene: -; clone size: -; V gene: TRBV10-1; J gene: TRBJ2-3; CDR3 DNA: TGCGCCAGCAGTGAAGCTGCAGATACGCAGTATTTT; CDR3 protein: CASSEAADTQYF
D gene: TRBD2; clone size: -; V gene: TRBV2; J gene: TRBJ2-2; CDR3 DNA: TGTGCCAGCAGCTTTTCAGCGGGAGGGCCAAACGGGGAGCTGTTTTTT; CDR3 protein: CASSFSAGGPNGELFF
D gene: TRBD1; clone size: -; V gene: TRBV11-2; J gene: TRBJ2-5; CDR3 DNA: TGTGCCAGCAGCGAGCCGGGACAGGGGAGGGAGACCCAGTACTTC; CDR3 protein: CASSEPGQGRETQYF
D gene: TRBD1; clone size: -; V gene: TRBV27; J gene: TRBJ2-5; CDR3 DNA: TGTGCCAGCAGTTCCGGGACAGGGTGGGAGACCCAGTACTTC; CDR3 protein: CASSSGTGWETQYF
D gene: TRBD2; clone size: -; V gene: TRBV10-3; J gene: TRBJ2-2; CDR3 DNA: TGTGCCATCAGTCCTAGCGGGAGGAGGGCCGGGGAGCTGTTTTTT; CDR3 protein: CAISPSGRRAGELFF
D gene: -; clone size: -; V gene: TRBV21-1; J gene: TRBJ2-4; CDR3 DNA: TGTGCCAGCAGCAAAACAGGGATAAAAAACATTCAGTACTTC; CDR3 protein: CASSKTGIKNIQYF
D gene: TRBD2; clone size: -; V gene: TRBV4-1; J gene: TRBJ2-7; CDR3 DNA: TGCGCCAGCAGCCCTAGCGGCGGGACTAGTGCCTACGAGCAGTACTTC; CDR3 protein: CASSPSGGTSAYEQYF
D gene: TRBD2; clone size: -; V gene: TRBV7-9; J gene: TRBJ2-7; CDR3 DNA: TGTTCCAGCAGCTTAGCCGCACTAGCGGGAGGAGGCGAGCAGTACTTC; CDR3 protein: CSSSLAALAGGGEQYF
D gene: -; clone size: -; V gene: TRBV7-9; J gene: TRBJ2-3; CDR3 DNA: TGTGCCAGCAGTATCTACGAAGGCACAGATACGCAGTATTTT; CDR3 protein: CASSIYEGTDTQYF
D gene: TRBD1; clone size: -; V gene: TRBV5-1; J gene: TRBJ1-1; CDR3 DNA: TGCGCCAGCAGCTTGGAGGGGACAGCGTCTATGAACACTGAAGCTTTCTTT; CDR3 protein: CASSLEGTASMNTEAFF
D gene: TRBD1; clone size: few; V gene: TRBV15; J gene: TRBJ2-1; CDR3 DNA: TGTGCCACCAGCACCAGACAGGGCTATCCCTACAATGAGCAGTTCTTC; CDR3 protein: CATSTRQGYPYNEQFF
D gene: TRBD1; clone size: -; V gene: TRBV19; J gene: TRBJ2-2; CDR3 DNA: TGTGCCAGTAGTAGCCCACCGGGACAGTCCACCGGGGAGCTGTTTTTT; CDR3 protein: CASSSPPGQSTGELFF
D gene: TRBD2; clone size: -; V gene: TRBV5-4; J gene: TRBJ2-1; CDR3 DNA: TGTGCCAGCAGCTTCGGAGCTAGCGGGAATGTAAATGAGCAGTTCTTC; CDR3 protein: CASSFGASGNVNEQFF
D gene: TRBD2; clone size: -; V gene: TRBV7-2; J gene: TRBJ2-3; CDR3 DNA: TGTGCCAGCACCCCCGGACTAGTGGCAGATACGCAGTATTTT; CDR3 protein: CASTPGLVADTQYF
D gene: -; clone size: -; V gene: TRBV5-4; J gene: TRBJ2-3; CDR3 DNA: TGTGCCAGCAGCTTGGGGGTGACTACCACAGATACGCAGTATTTT; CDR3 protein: CASSLGVTTTDTQYF
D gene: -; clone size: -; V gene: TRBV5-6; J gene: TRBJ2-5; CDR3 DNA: TGTGCCAGCAGACCTAGGGGGAGAGTGGAGACCCAGTACTTC; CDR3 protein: CASRPRGRVETQYF
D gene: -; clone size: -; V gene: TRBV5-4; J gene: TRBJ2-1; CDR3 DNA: TGTGCCAGCAGCTTATCGGACTACCTCAATGAGCAGTTCTTC; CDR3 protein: CASSLSDYLNEQFF
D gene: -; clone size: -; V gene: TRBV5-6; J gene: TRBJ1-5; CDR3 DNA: TGTGCCAGCAGCTTACGGGTTGGCAATCAGCCCCAGCATTTT; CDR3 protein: CASSLRVGNQPQHF
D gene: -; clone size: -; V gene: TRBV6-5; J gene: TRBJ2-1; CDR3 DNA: TGTGCCAGCAGTAGGACAGTGACCTACAATGAGCAGTTCTTC; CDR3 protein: CASSRTVTYNEQFF
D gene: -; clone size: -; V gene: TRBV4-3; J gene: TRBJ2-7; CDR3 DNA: TGCGCCAGCAGCCAAGGACCGTGGAGCTCCTACGAGCAGTACTTC; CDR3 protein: CASSQGPWSSYEQYF
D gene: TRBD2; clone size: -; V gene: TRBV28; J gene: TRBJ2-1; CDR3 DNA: TGTGCCAGCAGTCCGCCCTTGGCGGGAGCTTACAATGAGCAGTTCTTC; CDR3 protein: CASSPPLAGAYNEQFF
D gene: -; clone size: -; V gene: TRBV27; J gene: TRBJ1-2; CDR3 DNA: TGTGCCAGCAGTCCGATACCGCCAGGGATAGACTATGGCTACACCTTC; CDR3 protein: CASSPIPPGIDYGYTF
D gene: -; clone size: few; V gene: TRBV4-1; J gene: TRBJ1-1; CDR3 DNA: TGCGCCAGCAGCCAAGGGGCCCCCGGGAACACTGAAGCTTTCTTT; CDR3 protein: CASSQGAPGNTEAFF
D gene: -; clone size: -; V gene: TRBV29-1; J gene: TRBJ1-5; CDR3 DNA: TGCAGCGTTGGGTCACAGGGTATACCCCAGCATTTT; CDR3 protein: CSVGSQGIPQHF
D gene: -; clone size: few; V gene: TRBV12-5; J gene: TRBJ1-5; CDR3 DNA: TGTGCTAGTGGTTTGTACGGGACTGCTCAGCCCCAGCATTTT; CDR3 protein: CASGLYGTAQPQHF
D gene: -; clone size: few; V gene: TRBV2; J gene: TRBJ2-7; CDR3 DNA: TGTGCCAGCAGTGCCATGGGGCTCTCAACCCCTACCTACGAGCAGTACTTC; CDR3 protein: CASSAMGLSTPTYEQYF
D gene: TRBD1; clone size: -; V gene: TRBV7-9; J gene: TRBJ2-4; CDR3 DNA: TGTGCCAGCAGCCACACAGGGGGCGATAGACCCCTAGCCAAAAACATTCAGTACTTC; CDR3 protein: CASSHTGGDRPLAKNIQYF
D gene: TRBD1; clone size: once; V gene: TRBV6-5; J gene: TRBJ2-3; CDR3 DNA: TGTGCCAGCAGCCCACCGGGACAGGGGGAAGTTACGCAGTATTTT; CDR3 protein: CASSPPGQGEVTQYF
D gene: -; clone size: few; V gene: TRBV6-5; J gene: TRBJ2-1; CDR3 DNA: TGTGCCAGCAGCCCTACGGACTCAGGCTACAATGAGCAGTTCTTC; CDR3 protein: CASSPTDSGYNEQFF
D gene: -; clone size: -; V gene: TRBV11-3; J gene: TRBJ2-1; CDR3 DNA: TGTGCCAGCAGCTTAGTAGGCGGGAACTCCTACAATGAGCAGTTCTTC; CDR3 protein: CASSLVGGNSYNEQFF
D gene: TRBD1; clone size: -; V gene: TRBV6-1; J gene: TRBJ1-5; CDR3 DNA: TGTGCCAGCAGTGGACTTTGGCAGGGGGCTGGTCAGCCCCAGCATTTT; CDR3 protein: CASSGLWQGAGQPQHF
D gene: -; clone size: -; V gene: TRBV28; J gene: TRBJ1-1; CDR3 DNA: TGTGCCAGCAGGCCCCAGGTTCACCCTGAAGCTTTCTTT; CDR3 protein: CASRPQVHPEAFF
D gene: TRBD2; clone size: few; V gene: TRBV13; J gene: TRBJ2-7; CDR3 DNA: TGTGCCAGCAGCGGCGGGAGGCGCTCCTACGAGCAGTACTTC; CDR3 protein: CASSGGRRSYEQYF
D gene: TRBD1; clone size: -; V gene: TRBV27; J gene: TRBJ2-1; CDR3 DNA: TGTGCCAGCAGTGAGGGGGCGCAGGGCTACAATGAGCAGTTCTTC; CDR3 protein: CASSEGAQGYNEQFF
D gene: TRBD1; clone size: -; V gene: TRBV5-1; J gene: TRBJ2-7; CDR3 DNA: TGCGCCAGCGGAGGATGGACAGGGAAAGTCGACGAGCAGTACTTC; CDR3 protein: CASGGWTGKVDEQYF
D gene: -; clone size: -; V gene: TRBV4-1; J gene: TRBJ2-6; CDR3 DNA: TGCGCCAGCAGCCCCCAAGGGTATCTCTGGGGCCGAGGGGCCAACGTCCTGACTTTC; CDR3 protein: CASSPQGYLWGRGANVLTF
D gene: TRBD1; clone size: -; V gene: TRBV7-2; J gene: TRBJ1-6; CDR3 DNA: TGTGCCAGCAGCCCACGCCGGTCCGGGACAGGGGGTTCACCCCTCCACTTT; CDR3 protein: CASSPRRSGTGGSPLHF
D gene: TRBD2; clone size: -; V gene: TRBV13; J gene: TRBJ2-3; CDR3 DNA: TGTGCCAGCAGCTCCGTTAGCGGGAGGGCCCAATATACGCAGTATTTT; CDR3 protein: CASSSVSGRAQYTQYF
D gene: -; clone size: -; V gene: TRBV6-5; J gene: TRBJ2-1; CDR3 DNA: TGTGCCAGCAGTTACTCAGCGGGCTCCTACAATGAGCAGTTCTTC; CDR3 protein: CASSYSAGSYNEQFF
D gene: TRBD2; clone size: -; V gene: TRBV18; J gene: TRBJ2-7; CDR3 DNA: TGTGCCAGCTCAGGGCAGCCCCAGGGGACCACTACAGGACTAGCGGGAGGGCCTGCCTACGAGCAGTACTTC; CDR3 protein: CASSGQPQGTTTGLAGGPAYEQYF
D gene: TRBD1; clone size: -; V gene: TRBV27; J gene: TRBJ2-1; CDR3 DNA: TGTGCCAGCAGTCCGGGACAGGATTACAATGAGCAGTTCTTC; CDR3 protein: CASSPGQDYNEQFF
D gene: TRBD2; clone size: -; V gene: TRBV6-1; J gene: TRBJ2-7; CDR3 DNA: TGTGCCAGCAGTGAATACCCACCAAGGCCTAGCGGGAGAGCTGGTGCTTACGAGCAGTACTTC; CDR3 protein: CASSEYPPRPSGRAGAYEQYF
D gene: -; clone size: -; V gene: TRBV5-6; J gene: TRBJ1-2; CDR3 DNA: TGTGCCAGCAGCTCGGGAGCGGAGTTCCGCTACACCTTC; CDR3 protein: CASSSGAEFRYTF
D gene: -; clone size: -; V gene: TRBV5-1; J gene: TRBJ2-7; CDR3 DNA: TGCGCCAGCAGCTTGGTAGCTGCCTACGAGCAGTACTTC; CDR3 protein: CASSLVAAYEQYF
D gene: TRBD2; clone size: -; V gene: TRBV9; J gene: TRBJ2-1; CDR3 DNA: TGTGCCAGCAGCGTAGACCGGGGGGGGAGTCGCTACAATGAGCAGTTCTTC; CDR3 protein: CASSVDRGGSRYNEQFF
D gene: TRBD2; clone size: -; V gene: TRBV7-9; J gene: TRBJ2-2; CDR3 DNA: TGTGCCAGCAGCGGAGGGTCTAGCGGACTCACCGGGGAGCTGTTTTTT; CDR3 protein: CASSGGSSGLTGELFF
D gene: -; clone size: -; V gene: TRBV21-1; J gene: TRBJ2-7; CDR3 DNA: TGTGCCAGCAGCAAAGTTGGTGGTAAAGGGACTAGCGCTGGTTTCGGCGAGCAGTACTTC; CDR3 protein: CASSKVGGKGTSAGFGEQYF
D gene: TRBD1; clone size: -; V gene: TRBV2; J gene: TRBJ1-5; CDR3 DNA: TGTGCCAGCAGATCGGGGACAGCCCGCCAGCCCCAGCATTTT; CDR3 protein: CASRSGTARQPQHF
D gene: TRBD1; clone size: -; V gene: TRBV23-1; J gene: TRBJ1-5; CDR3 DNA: TGCGCCAGCAGTCAATCTAAGGTATCAGGGGGTAGCCAGCCCCAGCATTTT; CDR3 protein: CASSQSKVSGGSQPQHF
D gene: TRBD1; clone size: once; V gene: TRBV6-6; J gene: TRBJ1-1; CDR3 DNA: TGTGCCAGCAGTTACCTAACAGGGGTGAACACTGAAGCTTTCTTT; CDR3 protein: CASSYLTGVNTEAFF
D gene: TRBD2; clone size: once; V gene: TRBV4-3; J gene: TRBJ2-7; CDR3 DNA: TGCGCCAGCAGCAAGACTAGCGGGAGTGCCTACGAGCAGTACTTC; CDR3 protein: CASSKTSGSAYEQYF